This record looks at one T cell receptor (beta chain) sequence and its context. The data belong to a study of shared clonotypes between healthy human individuals. The V gene lost 7 bases and the J gene lost 1 base, with 13 bases spanning the gap. This CDR3 contains 14 residues. Germline values: CDR1 SNHLY, CDR2 FYNNEI. Here immunoSEQ multiplex PCR was the method, and the copy in TCRdb shows in-frame clones only, minus some. In the table there are 2 million to 2.5 million clones, nearly 97% of which are singletons. The V and J genes are TRBV2 and TRBJ1-1; no firm D call. This sequence was found in a man aged 18 to 30 in good health. The sequencing input was naive CD4+ T cells sorted from blood. As to subset: CD45RA+ positively selected. In DNA, the CDR3 is TGTGCCAGCAAAGTCGATCGGGGGAACACTGAAGCTTTCTTT. This sequence encodes CASKVDRGNTEAFF.